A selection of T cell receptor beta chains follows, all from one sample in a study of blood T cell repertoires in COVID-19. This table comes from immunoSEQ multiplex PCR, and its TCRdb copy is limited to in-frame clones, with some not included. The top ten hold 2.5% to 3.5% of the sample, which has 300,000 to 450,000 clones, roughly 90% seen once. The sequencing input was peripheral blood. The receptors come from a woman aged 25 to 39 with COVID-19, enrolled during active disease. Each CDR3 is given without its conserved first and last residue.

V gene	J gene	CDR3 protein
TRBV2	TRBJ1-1	ASSSTQAPNTEAF
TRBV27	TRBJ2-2	ASRPQGGLNTGELF
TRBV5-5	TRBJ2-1	ASSLLTTNEQF
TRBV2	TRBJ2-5	ASSPGRGSSQY
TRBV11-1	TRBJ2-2	ASSLDGQDNTGELF
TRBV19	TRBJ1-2	ASNPTGSTYGYT
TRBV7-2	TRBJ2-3	ASKSGTGEMDTQY
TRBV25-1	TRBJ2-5	ASSEFFRSQETQY
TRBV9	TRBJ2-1	ASSVDGRIVYNEQF
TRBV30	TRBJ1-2	AWSTLQGRMGYT
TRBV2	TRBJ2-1	ASRGGQTRYNEQF
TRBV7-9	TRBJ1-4	ASSSGMTGAYNEKLF
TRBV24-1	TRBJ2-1	ATSDPGHGSDNEQF
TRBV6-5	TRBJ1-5	ASSSTTDQPQH
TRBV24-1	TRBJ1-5	ATSSGTGNQPQH
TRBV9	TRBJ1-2	ASSVSERGYGYT
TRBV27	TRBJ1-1	ASSPGTSWNTEAF
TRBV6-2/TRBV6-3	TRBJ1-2	ASSYSERSVKNYGYT
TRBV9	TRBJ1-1	ASSVDGQDTEAF
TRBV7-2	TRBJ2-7	ASSQRQGPYEQY
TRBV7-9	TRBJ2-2	ASSLARNTGELF
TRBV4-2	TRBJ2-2	ASSQDLTGGLGELF
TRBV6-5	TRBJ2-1	ASSYGGSYNEQF
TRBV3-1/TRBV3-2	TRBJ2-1	ASSLRTSGRAYNEQF
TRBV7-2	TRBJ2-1	ASSLRLAGGDEQF
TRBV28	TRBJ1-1	ASTDRGNRNTEAF
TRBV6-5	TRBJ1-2	ASSLRTGSSYGYT
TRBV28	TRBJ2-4	ASSDSGTGYAKNIQY
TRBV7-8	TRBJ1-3	ASSAGQGRNTIY
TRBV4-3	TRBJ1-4	ASSQDPGQGTIATNEKLF
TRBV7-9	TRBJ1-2	ASSTGLDYGYT
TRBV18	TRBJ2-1	ASSLVAGGTTLNEQF
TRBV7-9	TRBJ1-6	ASSLGGGLDNSPLH
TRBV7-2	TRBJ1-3	ASSSEGRTAGNTIY
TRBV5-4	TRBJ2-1	ASSAGGTGNDEQF
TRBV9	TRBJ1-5	ASSVGAGYQPQH
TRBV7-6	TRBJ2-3	ASTAVGATDTQY
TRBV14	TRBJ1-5	ASSQGRGRPQH
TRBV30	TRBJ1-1	AWVNPGQQNTEAF
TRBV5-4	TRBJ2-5	ASSLGQAIQETQY
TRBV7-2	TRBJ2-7	ASSPPVGGSYEQY
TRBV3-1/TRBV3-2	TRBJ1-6	ASSQAGQGSPLH
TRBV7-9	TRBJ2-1	ASLQGSSYNEQF
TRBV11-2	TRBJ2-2	ASSPPSRGGELF
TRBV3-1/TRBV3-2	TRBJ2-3	ASSQGVAGVWTDTQY
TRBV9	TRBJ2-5	ASSVGGLQETQY
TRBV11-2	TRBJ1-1	ASGLTGNGNTEAF
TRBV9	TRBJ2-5	ASSTTSGGAPETQY